The rows below give T cell receptor beta chains drawn from one sample of a study of control samples from healthy donors and cancer patients. The repertoire was sequenced with immunoSEQ multiplex PCR; TCRdb's copy has only in-frame clones and lacks some. Seen here are roughly 130,000 clones, more than 70% observed once, and the top ten hold about 3.2%. The sequenced material came from blood. The receptors stem from a man aged 45 to 65 in good health. CDR3s include the opening cysteine and the closing phenylalanine or tryptophan. Fields, in order: CDR3 protein, CDR3 DNA, D gene, J gene, CDR3 length, clone size, V gene. A D gene is named only where the DNA matches it firmly. Size is omitted from some rows. Given values are once, few, many or a class for expanded clones.

CASKGTPANYGYTF TGTGCCAGTAAGGGGACGCCGGCTAACTATGGCTACACCTTC . TRBJ1-2 14 . TRBV19
CASNTGDSTDTQYF TGTGCCAGTAACACCGGGGATAGCACAGATACGCAGTATTTT . TRBJ2-3 14 . TRBV19
CASSLGSGANVLTF TGTGCCAGCAGCTTGGGGTCTGGGGCCAACGTCCTGACTTTC . TRBJ2-6 14 few TRBV7-9
CATSRDSDGTYEQYF TGTGCCACCAGCAGAGATTCGGACGGTACCTACGAGCAGTACTTC . TRBJ2-7 15 . TRBV15
CASGSGPSSYEQYF TGCGCCAGCGGCTCGGGGCCGAGCTCCTACGAGCAGTACTTC . TRBJ2-7 14 . TRBV5-1
CASSLDWGHEQFF TGTGCCAGCAGCTTGGATTGGGGCCATGAGCAGTTCTTC . TRBJ2-1 13 once TRBV5-4
CASSWTANTEAFF TGTGCCAGCAGTTGGACGGCGAACACTGAAGCTTTCTTT . TRBJ1-1 13 . TRBV7-2
CAWGTGYNSPLHF TGTGCCTGGGGGACAGGGTATAATTCACCCCTCCACTTT TRBD1 TRBJ1-6 13 . TRBV30
CASRSDRANTGELFF TGTGCCAGCCGCTCCGACAGAGCGAACACCGGGGAGCTGTTTTTT . TRBJ2-2 15 . TRBV2
CASSAHDLGQDEKLFF TGTGCCAGCAGCGCGCATGACCTGGGGCAGGATGAAAAACTGTTTTTT . TRBJ1-4 16 . TRBV13
CASSEWMNTEAFF TGTGCCAGCAGCGAATGGATGAACACTGAAGCTTTCTTT . TRBJ1-1 13 . TRBV2
CASGSPADTQYF TGTGCCAGTGGGTCTCCGGCAGATACGCAGTATTTT . TRBJ2-3 12 . TRBV19
CASSPAPGTDYEQYF TGTGCCAGTAGCCCCGCCCCCGGGACAGACTACGAGCAGTACTTC TRBD1 TRBJ2-7 15 . TRBV19
CAISDLPGVNYGYTF TGTGCCATCAGTGACCTACCGGGGGTCAACTATGGCTACACCTTC . TRBJ1-2 15 . TRBV10-3